The sequence of this TCR beta chain was determined in a study of blood T cell repertoires in COVID-19. Across the study: Samples taken during acute and convalescent COVID-19 were collected in the United States, Italy and Spain. PBMCs, B-cell-depleted T cells, or T cells were the source of the cDNA or gDNA that made up the material.

Germline V gene data show CDR1 as SGDLS and CDR2 as YYNGEE. The V end was cut by 3 bases, the J end by 5 bases, with 11 bases between. The CDR3 covers 13 residues. Authors' processing steps: Quantification of nucleated cells was approximated via reference gene primer amplification. TCRdb's table, derived via immunoSEQ multiplex PCR, lists solely in-frame clones and lacks some. That table furnishes V, J and clone size, whereas the DNA furnished D and trimming. The table shows 100,000 to 150,000 clones, with roughly 82% occurring only once. Specimen: peripheral blood. This sequence originates from a human donor in a cohort sampled during active COVID-19. The chain recombines TRBV9 with TRBJ1-1; D is ambiguous. The CDR3 sequence is CASSASMITEAFF. The CDR3 nucleotides are TGTGCCAGCAGCGCCAGTATGATTACTGAAGCTTTCTTT.